A selection of T cell receptor beta chains follows, all from one sample in a study of CD4 T cells in relation to SARS-CoV-2 and coronaviruses. Only in-frame clones appear in the TCRdb table, and some are missing; sequencing was by immunoSEQ multiplex PCR. The sample lists some 30,000 clones, over 60% seen once, with more than 20% in the top ten. Their antigens are not known. The sequenced sample was CD4+ T cells from PBMCs, cultured in vitro. These TCRs come from a human donor in good health. The CDR3 runs from the conserved cysteine through the conserved F or W. The order of the fields is D gene, V gene, clone size, J gene, CDR3 protein, CDR3 DNA. D genes are given only for firm matches. Only part of the rows carry a size: once, few, many, or a class if the clone is expanded.

d_call: -
v_call: TRBV5-8
clone_size: -
j_call: TRBJ1-1
cdr3_aa: CASSLDPRQRGTEAFF
cdr3_nt: TGTGCCAGCAGCTTGGACCCCCGGCAGCGAGGTACTGAAGCTTTCTTT

d_call: -
v_call: TRBV18
clone_size: few
j_call: TRBJ1-1
cdr3_aa: CASSQMTGEAFF
cdr3_nt: TGTGCCAGCTCACAGATGACGGGAGAAGCTTTCTTT

d_call: -
v_call: TRBV19
clone_size: few
j_call: TRBJ2-5
cdr3_aa: CATEKPGPSETQYF
cdr3_nt: TGTGCCACAGAAAAACCGGGACCATCGGAGACCCAGTACTTC

d_call: -
v_call: TRBV12-3/TRBV12-4
clone_size: -
j_call: TRBJ1-2
cdr3_aa: CASSLGQSYGYTF
cdr3_nt: TGTGCCAGCAGTTTAGGACAGAGCTATGGCTACACCTTC

d_call: TRBD2
v_call: TRBV5-1
clone_size: few
j_call: TRBJ2-1
cdr3_aa: CASSLGSSGFGEQFF
cdr3_nt: TGCGCCAGCAGCTTGGGTTCTAGCGGCTTCGGAGAGCAGTTCTTC

d_call: -
v_call: TRBV10-1
clone_size: -
j_call: TRBJ2-7
cdr3_aa: CASSESTDEQYF
cdr3_nt: TGCGCCAGCAGTGAGTCGACTGACGAGCAGTACTTC

d_call: -
v_call: TRBV5-6
clone_size: -
j_call: TRBJ2-5
cdr3_aa: CASSLKETQYF
cdr3_nt: TGTGCCAGCAGCCTGAAAGAGACCCAGTACTTC

d_call: -
v_call: TRBV7-9
clone_size: -
j_call: TRBJ2-5
cdr3_aa: CASDQETQYF
cdr3_nt: TGTGCCAGCGACCAAGAGACCCAGTACTTC

d_call: TRBD1
v_call: TRBV7-7
clone_size: -
j_call: TRBJ2-7
cdr3_aa: CASSVNSQGAEQYF
cdr3_nt: TGTGCTAGCAGCGTCAATTCCCAGGGGGCAGAGCAGTACTTC

d_call: -
v_call: TRBV18
clone_size: few
j_call: TRBJ1-1
cdr3_aa: CASSPSGDDTEAFF
cdr3_nt: TGTGCCAGCTCACCATCGGGGGACGACACTGAAGCTTTCTTT

d_call: TRBD1
v_call: TRBV7-6
clone_size: -
j_call: TRBJ2-5
cdr3_aa: CASSLGVQGAFETQYF
cdr3_nt: TGTGCCAGCAGCTTAGGAGTCCAGGGGGCGTTTGAGACCCAGTACTTC

d_call: TRBD1
v_call: TRBV25-1
clone_size: few
j_call: TRBJ1-1
cdr3_aa: CASSAIRGRTEAFF
cdr3_nt: TGTGCCAGCAGTGCTATCAGGGGGCGGACTGAAGCTTTCTTT

d_call: -
v_call: TRBV5-6
clone_size: -
j_call: TRBJ1-2
cdr3_aa: CASSLPQGYDYGYTF
cdr3_nt: TGTGCCAGCAGCTTGCCGCAGGGGTATGACTATGGCTACACCTTC

d_call: TRBD1
v_call: TRBV2
clone_size: -
j_call: TRBJ2-5
cdr3_aa: CARSGRTGASGETQYF
cdr3_nt: TGTGCCCGCTCGGGTCGGACAGGGGCTAGCGGAGAGACCCAGTACTTC

d_call: -
v_call: TRBV12-1
clone_size: -
j_call: TRBJ2-1
cdr3_aa: CASSFLGLRDFSSYNEQFF
cdr3_nt: TGTGCCAGCAGCTTTTTAGGCTTGCGGGATTTCTCCTCCTACAATGAGCAGTTCTTC

d_call: TRBD1
v_call: TRBV6-2/TRBV6-3
clone_size: -
j_call: TRBJ1-2
cdr3_aa: CASSYQGVYGYTF
cdr3_nt: TGTGCCAGCAGTTACCAGGGGGTCTATGGCTACACCTTC